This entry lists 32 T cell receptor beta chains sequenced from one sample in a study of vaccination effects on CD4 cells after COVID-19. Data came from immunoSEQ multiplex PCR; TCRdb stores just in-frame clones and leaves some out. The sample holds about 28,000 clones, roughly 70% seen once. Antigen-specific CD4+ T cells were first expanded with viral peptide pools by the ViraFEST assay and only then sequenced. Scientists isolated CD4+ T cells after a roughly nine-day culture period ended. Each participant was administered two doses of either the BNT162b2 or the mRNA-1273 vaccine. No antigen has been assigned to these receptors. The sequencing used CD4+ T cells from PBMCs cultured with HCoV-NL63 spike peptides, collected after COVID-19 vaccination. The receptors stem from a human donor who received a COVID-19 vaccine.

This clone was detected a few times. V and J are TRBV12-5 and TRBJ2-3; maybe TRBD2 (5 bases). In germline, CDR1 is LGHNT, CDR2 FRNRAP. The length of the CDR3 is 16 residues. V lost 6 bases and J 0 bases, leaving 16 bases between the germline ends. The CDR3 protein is CASGPKRAHSTDTQYF. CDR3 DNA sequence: TGTGCTAGTGGACCGAAGAGGGCCCATAGCACAGATACGCAGTATTTT.

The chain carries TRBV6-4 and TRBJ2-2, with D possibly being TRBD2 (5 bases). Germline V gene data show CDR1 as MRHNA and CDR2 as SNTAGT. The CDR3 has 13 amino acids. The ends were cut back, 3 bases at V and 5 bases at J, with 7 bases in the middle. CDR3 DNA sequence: TGTGCCAGCAGTGAGGTAGCGACCGGGGAGCTGTTTTTT. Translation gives CASSEVATGELFF.

CDR3 in DNA: TGTGCCACCAGCACCGAGATGAACACTGAAGCTTTCTTT. Translation: CATSTEMNTEAFF. The genes are TRBV15 and TRBJ1-1; D gene uncertain. The length of the CDR3 is 13 residues. V was pared by 4 bases and J by 0 bases, with 6 bases between. Germline V CDR1 and CDR2: LNHNV, YYDKDF (reference sequence).

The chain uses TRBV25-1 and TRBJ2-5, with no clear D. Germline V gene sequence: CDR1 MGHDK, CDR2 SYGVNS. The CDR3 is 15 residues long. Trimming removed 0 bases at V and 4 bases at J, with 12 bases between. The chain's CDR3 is CASSEYDPVGETQYF. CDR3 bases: TGTGCCAGCAGTGAATACGACCCGGTGGGAGAGACCCAGTACTTC. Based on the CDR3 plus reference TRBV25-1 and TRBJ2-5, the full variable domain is EADIYQTPRYLVIGTGKKITLECSQTMGHDKMYWYQQDPGMELHLIHYSYGVNSTEKGDLSSESTVSRIRTEHFPLTLESARPSHTSQYLCASSEYDPVGETQYFGPGTRLLVL.

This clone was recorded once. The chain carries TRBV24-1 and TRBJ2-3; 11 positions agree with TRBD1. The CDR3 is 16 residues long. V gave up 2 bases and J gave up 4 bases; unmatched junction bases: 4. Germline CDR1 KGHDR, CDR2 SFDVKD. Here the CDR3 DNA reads TGTGCCACCAGTGATTCCGGGACAGGGGGTGCAGATACGCAGTATTTT. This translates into CATSDSGTGGADTQYF.

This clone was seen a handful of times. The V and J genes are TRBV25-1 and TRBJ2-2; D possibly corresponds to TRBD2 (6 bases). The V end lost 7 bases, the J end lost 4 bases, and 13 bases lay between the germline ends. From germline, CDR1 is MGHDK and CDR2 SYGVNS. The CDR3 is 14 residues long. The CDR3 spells CASMTTEGTGELFF. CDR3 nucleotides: TGTGCCAGCATGACGACGGAGGGCACCGGGGAGCTGTTTTTT.

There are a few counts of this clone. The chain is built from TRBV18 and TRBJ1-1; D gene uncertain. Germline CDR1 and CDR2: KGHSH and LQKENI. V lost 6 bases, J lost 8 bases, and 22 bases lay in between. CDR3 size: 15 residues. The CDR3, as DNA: TGTGCCAGCTCGACGACAAGAAATTCGGGGTTCGAAGCTTTCTTT. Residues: CASSTTRNSGFEAFF. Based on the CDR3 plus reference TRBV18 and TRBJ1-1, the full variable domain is NAGVMQNPRHLVRRRGQEARLRCSPMKGHSHVYWYRQLPEEGLKFMVYLQKENIIDESGMPKERFSAEFPKEGPSILRIQQVVRGDSAAYFCASSTTRNSGFEAFFGQGTRLTVV.

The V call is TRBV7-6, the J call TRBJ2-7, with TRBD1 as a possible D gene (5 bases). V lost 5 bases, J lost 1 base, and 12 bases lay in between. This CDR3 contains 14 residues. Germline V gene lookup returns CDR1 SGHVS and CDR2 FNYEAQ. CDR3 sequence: CASSQAGKSYEQYF. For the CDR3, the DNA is TGTGCCAGCAGCCAGGCAGGGAAGTCCTACGAGCAGTACTTC.

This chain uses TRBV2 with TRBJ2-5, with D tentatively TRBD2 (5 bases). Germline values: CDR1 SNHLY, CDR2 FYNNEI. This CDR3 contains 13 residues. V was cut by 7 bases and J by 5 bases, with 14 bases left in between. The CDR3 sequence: CASTKLVYETQYF. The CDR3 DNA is TGTGCCAGCACTAAACTAGTTTACGAGACCCAGTACTTC.

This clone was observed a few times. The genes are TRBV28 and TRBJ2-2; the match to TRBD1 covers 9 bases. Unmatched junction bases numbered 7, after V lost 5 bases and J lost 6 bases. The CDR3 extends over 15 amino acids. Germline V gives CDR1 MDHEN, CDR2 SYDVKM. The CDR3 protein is CASSLAGQGSGELFF. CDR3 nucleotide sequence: TGTGCCAGCAGTCTCGCCGGACAGGGGTCCGGGGAGCTGTTTTTT.

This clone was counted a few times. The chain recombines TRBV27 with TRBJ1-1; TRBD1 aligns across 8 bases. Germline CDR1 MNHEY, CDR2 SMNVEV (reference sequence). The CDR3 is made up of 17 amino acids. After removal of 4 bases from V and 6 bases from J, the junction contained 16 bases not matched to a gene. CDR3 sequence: CASSSRYLTGVGAEAFF. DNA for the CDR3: TGTGCCAGCAGTTCCCGCTACCTGACAGGGGTAGGGGCTGAAGCTTTCTTT.

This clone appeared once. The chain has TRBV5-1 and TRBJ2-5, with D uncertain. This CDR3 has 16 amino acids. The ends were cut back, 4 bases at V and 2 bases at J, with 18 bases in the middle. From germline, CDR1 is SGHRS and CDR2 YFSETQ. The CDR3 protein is CASSPTQTGSQETQYF. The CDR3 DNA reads TGCGCCAGCAGCCCGACGCAGACTGGATCTCAAGAGACCCAGTACTTC.

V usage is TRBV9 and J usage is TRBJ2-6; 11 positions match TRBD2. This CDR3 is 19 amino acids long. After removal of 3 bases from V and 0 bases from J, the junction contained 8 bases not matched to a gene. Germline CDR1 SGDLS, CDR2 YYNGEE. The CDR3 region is CASSDLAGGPSSGANVLTF. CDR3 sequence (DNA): TGTGCCAGCAGCGACCTAGCGGGGGGCCCCTCCTCTGGGGCCAACGTCCTGACTTTC.

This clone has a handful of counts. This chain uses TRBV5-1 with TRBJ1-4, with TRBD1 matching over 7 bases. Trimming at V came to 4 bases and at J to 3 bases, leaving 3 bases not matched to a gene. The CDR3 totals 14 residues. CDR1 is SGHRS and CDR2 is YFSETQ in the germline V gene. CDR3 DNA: TGCGCCAGCAGCCAGGGACAGCCTAATGAAAAACTGTTTTTT. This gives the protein CASSQGQPNEKLFF.

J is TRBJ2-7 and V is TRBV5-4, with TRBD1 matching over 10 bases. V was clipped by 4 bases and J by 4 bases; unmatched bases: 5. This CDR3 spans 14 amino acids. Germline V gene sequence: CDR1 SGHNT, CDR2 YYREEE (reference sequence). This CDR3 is CASSPRTGGYEQYF. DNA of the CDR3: TGTGCCAGCAGCCCACGGACAGGGGGTTACGAGCAGTACTTC. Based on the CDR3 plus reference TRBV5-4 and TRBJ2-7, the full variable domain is ETGVTQSPTHLIKTRGQQVTLRCSSQSGHNTVSWYQQALGQGPQFIFQYYREEENGRGNFPPRFSGLQFPNYSSELNVNALELDDSALYLCASSPRTGGYEQYFGPGTRLTVT.

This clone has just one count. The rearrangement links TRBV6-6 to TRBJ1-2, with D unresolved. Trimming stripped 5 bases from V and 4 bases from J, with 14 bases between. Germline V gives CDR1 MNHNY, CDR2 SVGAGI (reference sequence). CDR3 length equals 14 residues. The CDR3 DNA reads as TGTGCCAGCAGTCTCGTCTTAGAGAGCTATGGCTACACCTTC. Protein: CASSLVLESYGYTF.

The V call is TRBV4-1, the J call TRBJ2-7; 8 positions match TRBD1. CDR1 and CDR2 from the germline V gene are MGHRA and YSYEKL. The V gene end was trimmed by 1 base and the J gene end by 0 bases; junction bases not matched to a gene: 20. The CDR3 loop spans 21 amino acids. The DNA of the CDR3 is TGCGCCAGCAGCCAAGTTTATCCAAGGAACAGGGGGTCGACGCTCTCCTACGAGCAGTACTTC. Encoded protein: CASSQVYPRNRGSTLSYEQYF.

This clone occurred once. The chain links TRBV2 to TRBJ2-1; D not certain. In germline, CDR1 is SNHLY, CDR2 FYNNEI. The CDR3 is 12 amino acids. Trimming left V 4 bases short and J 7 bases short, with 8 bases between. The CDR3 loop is CASSGLSNEQFF. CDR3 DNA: TGTGCCAGCAGTGGACTTTCAAATGAGCAGTTCTTC. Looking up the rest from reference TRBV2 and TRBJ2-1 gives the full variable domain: EPEVTQTPSHQVTQMGQEVILRCVPISNHLYFYWYRQILGQKVEFLVSFYNNEISEKSEIFDDQFSVERPDGSNFTLKIRSTKLEDSAMYFCASSGLSNEQFFGPGTRLTVL.

The CDR3 here is CASSEAYRASGYTF. The CDR3 DNA reads TGTGCCAGCAGTGAAGCGTACAGGGCGAGTGGCTACACCTTC. V gene TRBV6-1 combines with J gene TRBJ1-2; tentatively, D is TRBD1 (6 bases). Looked up from germline, CDR1 is MNHNS and CDR2 is SASEGT. The V end was cut by 0 bases, the J end by 7 bases, with 12 bases between. The CDR3 has 14 residues.

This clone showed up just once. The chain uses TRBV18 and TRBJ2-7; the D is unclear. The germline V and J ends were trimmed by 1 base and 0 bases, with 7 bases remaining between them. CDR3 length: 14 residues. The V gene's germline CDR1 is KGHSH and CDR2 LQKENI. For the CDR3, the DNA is TGTGCCAGCTCACCACAGGAGAGCTCCTACGAGCAGTACTTC. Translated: CASSPQESSYEQYF. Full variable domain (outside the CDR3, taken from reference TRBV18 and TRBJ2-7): NAGVMQNPRHLVRRRGQEARLRCSPMKGHSHVYWYRQLPEEGLKFMVYLQKENIIDESGMPKERFSAEFPKEGPSILRIQQVVRGDSAAYFCASSPQESSYEQYFGPGTRLTVT.

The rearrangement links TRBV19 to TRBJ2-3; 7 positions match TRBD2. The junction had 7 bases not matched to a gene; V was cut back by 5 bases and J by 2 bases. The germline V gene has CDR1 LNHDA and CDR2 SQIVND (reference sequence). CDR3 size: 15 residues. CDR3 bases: TGTGCCAGTAGTCCGAGGCTAGCGGTCACAGATACGCAGTATTTT. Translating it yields CASSPRLAVTDTQYF.

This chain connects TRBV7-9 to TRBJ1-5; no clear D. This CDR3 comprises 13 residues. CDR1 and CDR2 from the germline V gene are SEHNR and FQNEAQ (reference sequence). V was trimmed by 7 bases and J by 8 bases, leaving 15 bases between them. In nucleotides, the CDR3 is TGTGCCAGCACCCCCTGGGGTGGAGAGCCCCAGCATTTT. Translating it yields CASTPWGGEPQHF.

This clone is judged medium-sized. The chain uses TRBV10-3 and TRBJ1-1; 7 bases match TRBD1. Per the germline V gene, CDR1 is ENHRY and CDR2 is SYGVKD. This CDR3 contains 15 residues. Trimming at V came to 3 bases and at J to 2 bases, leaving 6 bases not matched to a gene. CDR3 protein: CAISDSGTVNTEAFF. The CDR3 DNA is TGTGCCATCAGTGATTCCGGGACAGTAAACACTGAAGCTTTCTTT.

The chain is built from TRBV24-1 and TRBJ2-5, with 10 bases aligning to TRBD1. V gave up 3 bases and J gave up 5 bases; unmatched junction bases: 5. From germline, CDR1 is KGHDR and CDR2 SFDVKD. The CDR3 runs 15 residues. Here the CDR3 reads CATSDPLTGGETQYF. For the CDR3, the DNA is TGTGCCACCAGTGATCCCCTGACAGGGGGCGAGACCCAGTACTTC.

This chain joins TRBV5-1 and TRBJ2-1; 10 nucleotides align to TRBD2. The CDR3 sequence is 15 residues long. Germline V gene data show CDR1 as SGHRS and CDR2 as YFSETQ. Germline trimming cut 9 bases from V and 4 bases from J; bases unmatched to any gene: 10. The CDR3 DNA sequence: TGCGCCACACAAACAACTAGCGGGACTTACAATGAGCAGTTCTTC. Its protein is CATQTTSGTYNEQFF.

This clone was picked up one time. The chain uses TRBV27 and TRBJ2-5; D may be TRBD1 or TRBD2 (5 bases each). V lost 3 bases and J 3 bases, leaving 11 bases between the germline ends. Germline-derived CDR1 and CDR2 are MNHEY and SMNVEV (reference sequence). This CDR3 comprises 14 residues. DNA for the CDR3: TGTGCCAGCAGTTTTGCAGGGACGAAAGAGACCCAGTACTTC. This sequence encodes CASSFAGTKETQYF.

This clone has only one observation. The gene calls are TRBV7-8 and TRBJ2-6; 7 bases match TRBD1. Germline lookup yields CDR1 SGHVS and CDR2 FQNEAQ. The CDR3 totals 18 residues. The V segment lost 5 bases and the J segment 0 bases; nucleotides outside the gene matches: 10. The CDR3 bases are TGTGCCAGCAGCCTAAGGACAGGAACACCCTCTGGGGCCAACGTCCTGACTTTC. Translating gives CASSLRTGTPSGANVLTF. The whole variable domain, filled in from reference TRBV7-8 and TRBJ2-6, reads GAGVSQSPRYKVAKRGQDVALRCDPISGHVSLFWYQQALGQGPEFLTYFQNEAQLDKSGLPSDRFFAERPEGSVSTLKIQRTQQEDSAVYLCASSLRTGTPSGANVLTFGAGSRLTVL.

CDR3 nucleotides: TGTGCCAGCAGCCAGGCGGGGGGGATCTTCGCGAACACCGGGGAGCTGTTTTTT. This gives the protein CASSQAGGIFANTGELFF. This chain joins TRBV7-2 and TRBJ2-2; 9 bases agree with TRBD2. V was clipped by 5 bases and J by 0 bases; unmatched bases: 10. This CDR3 region has 18 residues. CDR1 is SGHTA, CDR2 FQGNSA, per germline.

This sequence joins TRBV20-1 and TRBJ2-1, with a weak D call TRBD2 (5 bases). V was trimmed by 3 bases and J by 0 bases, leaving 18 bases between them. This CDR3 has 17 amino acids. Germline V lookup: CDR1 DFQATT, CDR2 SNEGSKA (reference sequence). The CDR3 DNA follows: TGCAGTGCTAGTCCCGCCGAGGACTGGAGCTCCTACAATGAGCAGTTCTTC. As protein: CSASPAEDWSSYNEQFF.

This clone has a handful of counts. The CDR3 spells CASSHRDRGNTIYF. DNA for the CDR3: TGTGCCAGTAGTCACCGGGACAGAGGAAACACCATATATTTT. The chain couples TRBV19 to TRBJ1-3; 7 positions match TRBD1. Germline CDR1 is LNHDA and CDR2 is SQIVND (reference sequence). The CDR3 extends over 14 amino acids. With V trimmed by 5 bases and J by 4 bases, 5 bases remained unmatched.

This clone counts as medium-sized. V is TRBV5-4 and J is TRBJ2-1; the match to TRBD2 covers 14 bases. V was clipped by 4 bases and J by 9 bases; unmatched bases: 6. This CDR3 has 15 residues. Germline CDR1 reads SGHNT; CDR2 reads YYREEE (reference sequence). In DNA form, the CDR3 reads TGTGCCAGCAGCCCGACTAGCGGGAGGGCCCCTGAGCAGTTCTTC. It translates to CASSPTSGRAPEQFF. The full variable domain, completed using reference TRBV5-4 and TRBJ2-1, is ETGVTQSPTHLIKTRGQQVTLRCSSQSGHNTVSWYQQALGQGPQFIFQYYREEENGRGNFPPRFSGLQFPNYSSELNVNALELDDSALYLCASSPTSGRAPEQFFGPGTRLTVL.

The CDR3 nucleotides are TGCGCCAGCAGCCTTGGAGGGGGCATTGACTATGGCTACACCTTC. Amino acid sequence: CASSLGGGIDYGYTF. The chain recombines TRBV5-1 with TRBJ1-2; the match to TRBD1 covers 7 bases. V was clipped by 4 bases and J by 3 bases; unmatched bases: 9. CDR1 and CDR2 (germline): SGHRS, YFSETQ. This CDR3 has 15 amino acids.